These 12 T cell receptor beta chains originate from one sample sequenced in a study of blood T cell repertoires in COVID-19. Profiled with immunoSEQ multiplex PCR; TCRdb holds only in-frame clones, not every one. Here the sample spans some 190,000 clones, 80% to 90% being singletons. The specimen sequenced was peripheral blood. Source of these receptors: a woman aged 70-85 years with active or convalescent COVID-19.

The chain uses TRBV6-5 and TRBJ2-7; 8 positions agree with TRBD1. The V and J ends lost 5 bases and 0 bases, in that order; junction bases with no gene match: 3. This CDR3 comprises 14 residues. Germline CDR1 reads MNHEY; CDR2 reads SVGAGI. CDR3 sequence reads: CASSRTGSSYEQYF. Written as DNA, the CDR3 is TGTGCCAGCAGTCGGACAGGGAGCTCCTACGAGCAGTACTTC.

This clone was seen a single time. The chain employs TRBV29-1 and TRBJ2-7; 9 nucleotides match TRBD1. V shed 2 bases, J shed 2 bases, and the junction held 7 bases outside the gene matches. CDR1 and CDR2 (germline): SQVTM, ANQGSEA. The CDR3 spans 15 residues. CDR3 in DNA: TGCAGCGTTGAAAGTGGGACAGGGAATCCCTACGAGCAGTACTTC. Its translation: CSVESGTGNPYEQYF.

This chain joins TRBV7-6 and TRBJ2-1, with 9 bases matching TRBD2. With V trimmed by 0 bases and J by 0 bases, 3 bases remained unmatched. The CDR3 is made up of 17 amino acids. Per germline, CDR1 SGHVS and CDR2 FNYEAQ. Written as DNA, the CDR3 is TGTGCCAGCAGCTTAGCGGCTAGCGGGATCTCCTACAATGAGCAGTTCTTC. This translates into CASSLAASGISYNEQFF.

This clone showed up just once. The chain employs TRBV5-1 and TRBJ2-7, with 9 bases that match TRBD2. The CDR3 length is 18 residues. J gave up 3 bases and V 4 bases, and 17 bases lay outside the gene matches. Germline CDR1 reads SGHRS; CDR2 reads YFSETQ. CDR3 region: CASSGAGIGTSLDYEQYF. CDR3 in DNA: TGCGCCAGCAGCGGAGCAGGAATAGGGACTAGCCTGGACTACGAGCAGTACTTC.

The chain links TRBV19 to TRBJ2-1; a weak D match, TRBD1 (6 bases). CDR3 size: 14 residues. Germline values: CDR1 LNHDA, CDR2 SQIVND (reference sequence). The V and J ends lost 5 bases and 10 bases respectively, with 18 bases between them. CDR3 in amino acids: CASSPWSRGGEQFF. DNA for the CDR3: TGTGCCAGTAGTCCCTGGTCCAGGGGTGGCGAGCAGTTCTTC.

The chain has TRBV19 and TRBJ2-1; TRBD1 aligns across 11 bases. The CDR3 extends over 16 amino acids. The V gene's germline CDR1 is LNHDA and CDR2 SQIVND (reference sequence). V shed 6 bases, J shed 5 bases, and the junction held 9 bases outside the gene matches. CDR3 protein: CASSHGRDRGDNEQFF. CDR3 DNA sequence: TGTGCCAGTAGCCACGGAAGGGACAGGGGGGACAATGAGCAGTTCTTC. The full variable domain, completed using reference TRBV19 and TRBJ2-1, is DGGITQSPKYLFRKEGQNVTLSCEQNLNHDAMYWYRQDPGQGLRLIYYSQIVNDFQKGDIAEGYSVSREKKESFPLTVTSAQKNPTAFYLCASSHGRDRGDNEQFFGPGTRLTVL.

This chain links TRBV2 with TRBJ2-7; the D is unclear. V lost 6 bases and J 3 bases, leaving 18 bases between the germline ends. The germline CDR1 and CDR2 sequences are SNHLY and FYNNEI. This CDR3 has 15 residues. CDR3 sequence (DNA): TGTGCCAGCAGCCCCCGTGGGCAGATATTCTACGAGCAGTACTTC. Translation: CASSPRGQIFYEQYF.

The CDR3 DNA sequence: TGTGCCAGTAGTTCACCGGGACAGGGGGTCTACAATGAGCAGTTCTTC. Translated, it gives CASSSPGQGVYNEQFF. The chain recombines TRBV19 with TRBJ2-1; 11 bases match TRBD1. Germline loops: CDR1 LNHDA, CDR2 SQIVND (reference sequence). The CDR3 runs to 16 residues. Unmatched junction bases numbered 6, after V lost 5 bases and J lost 3 bases.

V gene TRBV7-3 combines with J gene TRBJ2-1; no clear D gene. The germline CDR1 and CDR2 sequences are SGHTA and FQGTGA. This CDR3 has 15 amino acids. Between the trimmed V and J ends, which lost 5 bases and 0 bases, there was a span of 11 bases. The CDR3 reads CASSLSPSSYNEQFF. Written as DNA, the CDR3 is TGTGCCAGCAGCCTATCCCCTAGCTCCTACAATGAGCAGTTCTTC. Using reference TRBV7-3 and TRBJ2-1 for the parts outside the CDR3, the full variable domain is GAGVSQTPSNKVTEKGKYVELRCDPISGHTALYWYRQSLGQGPEFLIYFQGTGAADDSGLPNDRFFAVRPEGSVSTLKIQRTERGDSAVYLCASSLSPSSYNEQFFGPGTRLTVL.

The chain recombines TRBV27 with TRBJ1-5; tentative D call: TRBD1 (5 bases). The CDR3 totals 15 residues. V lost 3 bases and J 5 bases, leaving 14 bases between the germline ends. CDR1 and CDR2 from the germline V gene are MNHEY and SMNVEV (reference sequence). The CDR3 region is CASSFGGRGDQPQHF. The CDR3 DNA is TGTGCCAGCAGTTTTGGAGGGCGAGGGGATCAGCCCCAGCATTTT.

The rearrangement joins TRBV9 to TRBJ2-7, with TRBD1 matching 7 bases. Per the germline V gene, CDR1 is SGDLS and CDR2 is YYNGEE. Trimming at V came to 4 bases and at J to 4 bases, leaving 8 bases not matched to a gene. This CDR3 region has 14 residues. CDR3 protein: CASSPTLQGYEQYF. As DNA, the CDR3 is TGTGCCAGCAGCCCGACCCTACAGGGGTACGAGCAGTACTTC.

The genes are TRBV11-3 and TRBJ2-3; TRBD2 matches at 11 bases. The CDR3 is made up of 16 amino acids. The V and J ends lost 8 bases and 1 base, in that order; junction bases with no gene match: 8. Germline assignment: CDR1 SGHNT and CDR2 YENEEA. DNA of the CDR3: TGTGCCAGCTCGGCTAGCGGGAGGATGGGCACAGATACGCAGTATTTT. It encodes CASSASGRMGTDTQYF.